The 17 T cell receptor beta chains in this list originate from one sample, sequenced in a study of blood T cell repertoires in COVID-19. The repertoire was sequenced with immunoSEQ multiplex PCR; TCRdb's copy has only in-frame clones and lacks some. The repertoire holds over 150,000 clones, with roughly 85% as singletons. Material: PBMCs or T cells enriched from blood (not recorded which). The receptor source for this set is a woman in her late teens or twenties who had recovered from COVID-19.

The gene calls are TRBV18 and TRBJ2-6; D not certain. Trimming stripped 2 bases from V and 0 bases from J, with 5 bases between. The CDR3 covers 15 residues. Germline V CDR1 and CDR2: KGHSH, LQKENI. The CDR3 DNA reads TGTGCCAGCTCACCAGTTAGCTCTGGGGCCAACGTCCTGACTTTC. Amino acids: CASSPVSSGANVLTF.

V usage is TRBV10-2 and J usage is TRBJ2-1; tentatively, D is TRBD1 (5 bases). Trimming shortened V by 2 bases and J by 2 bases, and 10 bases separated the two germline ends. CDR1 is WSHSY and CDR2 is SAAADI in the germline V gene. This CDR3 region has 15 residues. The CDR3 nucleotides are TGCGCCAGCAGTGAGGGATGGGGCCCCTACAATGAGCAGTTCTTC. Translating gives CASSEGWGPYNEQFF.

Here the CDR3 DNA reads TGTGCCAGCAGCATGACAGGATATGGCTACACCTTC. As protein: CASSMTGYGYTF. The J gene is TRBJ1-2, the V gene TRBV7-6; D is perhaps TRBD1 (6 bases). The V and J ends lost 5 bases and 5 bases respectively, with 9 bases between them. CDR3 length: 12 residues. Looked up from germline, CDR1 is SGHVS and CDR2 is FNYEAQ.

The chain carries TRBV20-1 and TRBJ1-1; D ambiguous. CDR1 DFQATT and CDR2 SNEGSKA come from the germline V gene (reference sequence). V lost 8 bases and J 4 bases, leaving 11 bases between the germline ends. The CDR3 totals 11 residues. CDR3 amino acids: CSLSGSTEAFF. CDR3 DNA: TGCAGTCTTTCGGGGAGCACTGAAGCTTTCTTT.

The CDR3 region is CASSLGGGRTDTQYF. For the CDR3, the DNA is TGTGCCAGCAGCTTAGGCGGCGGGAGGACAGATACGCAGTATTTT. The genes are TRBV7-3 and TRBJ2-3; TRBD2 matches 8 bases. Germline CDR1 reads SGHTA; CDR2 reads FQGTGA. The CDR3 runs to 15 residues. J gave up 3 bases and V 2 bases, and 4 bases lay outside the gene matches.

The chain joins TRBV15 to TRBJ2-1; D possibly corresponds to TRBD2 (6 bases). Germline-derived CDR1 and CDR2 are LNHNV and YYDKDF (reference sequence). V lost 0 bases, J lost 10 bases, and 25 bases lay in between. The CDR3 consists of 18 residues. The CDR3 loop reads CATSRESGVAAKSGEQFF. The CDR3 DNA sequence: TGTGCCACCAGCAGAGAATCGGGGGTGGCCGCTAAATCGGGGGAGCAGTTCTTC.

The chain combines TRBV10-3 with TRBJ1-1; TRBD1 is a possible D gene (5 bases). Trimming left V 1 base short and J 4 bases short, with 13 bases between. Per the germline V gene, CDR1 is ENHRY and CDR2 is SYGVKD. The CDR3 runs 15 residues. The CDR3 bases are TGTGCCATCAGTGAGTTTTATGGCGGGGGCACTGAAGCTTTCTTT. Translating it yields CAISEFYGGGTEAFF.

The gene calls are TRBV7-8 and TRBJ2-7; TRBD1 is a possible D gene (5 bases). The V gene lost 2 bases and the J gene lost 2 bases, with 10 bases spanning the gap. The germline V gene has CDR1 SGHVS and CDR2 FQNEAQ. CDR3 length: 14 amino acids. The CDR3 DNA reads as TGTGCCAGCAGCTTACAGGGCAGTACCTACGAGCAGTACTTC. This codes for CASSLQGSTYEQYF.

In DNA form, the CDR3 reads TGTGCCAGCAGCTTATCGGGACAGGTGGGAGGCTACACCTTC. Translation gives CASSLSGQVGGYTF. The chain uses TRBV7-9 and TRBJ1-2; 8 bases are shared with TRBD1. V lost 2 bases to trimming and J lost 8 bases; unmatched junction nucleotides: 7. The germline gives CDR1 SEHNR, CDR2 FQNEAQ (reference sequence). The CDR3 totals 14 residues.

CDR3 coding DNA: TGTGCCAGCAGCCAGACAGGGGAGATCTACGAGCAGTACTTC. This gives the protein CASSQTGEIYEQYF. The chain links TRBV4-2 to TRBJ2-7, with 8 bases fitting TRBD1. J was trimmed by 3 bases and V by 3 bases; bases with no gene match: 4. This CDR3 comprises 14 residues. The germline V gene has CDR1 LGHNA and CDR2 YNFKEQ.

CDR3 in DNA: TGTGCCAGCACCAAGACTAGCGGGGGGGCAGATACGCAGTATTTT. It is translated as CASTKTSGGADTQYF. The chain links TRBV5-4 to TRBJ2-3, with 14 positions matching TRBD2. This CDR3 is 15 amino acids long. CDR1 and CDR2 from the germline V gene are SGHNT and YYREEE (reference sequence). Germline trimming cut 6 bases from V and 4 bases from J; bases unmatched to any gene: 4.

The chain carries TRBV4-1 and TRBJ1-5, with 10 positions matching TRBD1. With 2 bases clipped from V and 4 bases from J, the junction kept 2 bases outside the gene matches. In germline, CDR1 is MGHRA, CDR2 YSYEKL. CDR3 size: 15 residues. CDR3 DNA sequence: TGCGCCAGCAGCCAATCGGGACAGGGGAATCAGCCCCAGCATTTT. It translates to CASSQSGQGNQPQHF.

The V call is TRBV7-6, the J call TRBJ2-1; D not resolved. This CDR3 spans 16 amino acids. The germline V gene encodes CDR1 SGHVS and CDR2 FNYEAQ. V shed 1 base and J shed 2 bases, with 12 bases lying between them. CDR3 sequence reads: CASSLEWRNTYNEQFF. The DNA for the CDR3 is TGTGCCAGCAGCTTAGAGTGGCGGAACACCTACAATGAGCAGTTCTTC.

The rearrangement links TRBV27 to TRBJ2-3, with TRBD2 matching 9 bases. Germline V gene lookup returns CDR1 MNHEY and CDR2 SMNVEV (reference sequence). With V trimmed by 7 bases and J by 1 base, 12 bases remained unmatched. This CDR3 has 17 residues. CDR3 nucleotide sequence: TGTGCCAGCAACCCACTAGCGGGCCGTCGTGGCACAGATACGCAGTATTTT. Translating gives CASNPLAGRRGTDTQYF.

This chain links TRBV7-3 with TRBJ2-5; D ambiguous. Germline V gene sequence: CDR1 SGHTA, CDR2 FQGTGA. The V end was cut by 1 base, the J end by 4 bases, with 13 bases between. CDR3 length: 15 residues. CDR3 region: CASSLIRECGETQYF. CDR3 nucleotide sequence: TGTGCCAGCAGCTTAATTCGTGAGTGCGGAGAGACCCAGTACTTC.

The gene calls are TRBV24-1 and TRBJ1-5; D is perhaps TRBD1 (5 bases). V lost 4 bases and J lost 0, with 12 bases in between. The CDR3 contains 16 residues. CDR1 and CDR2 from the germline V gene are KGHDR and SFDVKD. The CDR3 bases are TGTGCCACCAGTGAAGGGGCTCAGTTTAGCAATCAGCCCCAGCATTTT. As protein: CATSEGAQFSNQPQHF.

The chain employs TRBV24-1 and TRBJ2-7; TRBD2 agrees at 11 bases. The CDR3 length is 14 residues. Germline CDR1 is KGHDR and CDR2 is SFDVKD. J gave up 2 bases and V 7 bases, and 3 bases lay outside the gene matches. The CDR3 DNA follows: TGTGCCACCAGGGCTAGCGGGGGGACCTACGAGCAGTACTTC. Translation gives CATRASGGTYEQYF.